This T cell receptor (beta chain) was identified in a study of blood T cells in healthy people across ages (dated by TCRdb to between 2014 and 2017). In terms of the full investigation: In model experiments, roughly one uniquely barcoded TCR beta cDNA molecule per two T cells was captured by template switching. The study analyzed two additional independent replicas of 1 million unique cDNA reads from the same blood draw for two donors, one aged 18 to 30 and one aged 80 or older. Donors were grouped into four age groups: young (average approximately 15 years), middle-aged (roughly 37), aged (around 60) and long-lived (about 90). To track age-related changes in TCR beta repertoire diversity, the study relied on deep sequencing normalized with unique cDNA molecular identifiers. Study-wide findings and limitations: Observed TCR beta diversity correlated strongly with the percentage of naive T cells measured by flow cytometry. Since profiling was done on bulk unsorted PBMCs, naive and antigen-experienced compartments could not be conclusively compared. The CMV infection status of donors was not known, potentially confounding age-related changes in expanded clonotypes. Total diversity estimates from one million sequenced T cells were considered lower bounds and underestimates. Compared with the aged group, the long-lived group had more naive CD4+ T cells, fewer expanded clones and increased TCR diversity, a pattern suggesting age selection. As age increased, observed TCR beta diversity per million T cells dropped in a roughly linear way, and a significant reduction was already evident by age 40.

Turning to this clonotype: Its binding antigen is unknown. Per-nucleotide qualities are absent, and no much larger clonotype sits a single base away.

The 39 donors, aged roughly 6 to 100 years, were systemically healthy Caucasian individuals from Russia. Each donor gave 9 to 10 milliliters of peripheral blood, collected into EDTA-treated Vacutainer tubes. Ficoll-Paque density-gradient centrifugation was used to isolate PBMCs, with at least 6.5 million obtained per sample. Total RNA was extracted from PBMCs with Trizol reagent, with at least 5.5 micrograms obtained per sample. For every donor, flow cytometry on a PBMC aliquot measured the percentage of naive CD45RAhigh/CD27high T cells. Preparation of the library involved 5' RACE. Instrument used: Illumina HiSeq 2500. A second about 7 to 11 cycle PCR used a sample-barcoded 5' primer and a J-beta primer mix. Each TCR beta cDNA molecule received a unique molecular identifier from a template-switch 5' adaptor carrying 12 random nucleotides. At least 3 million CDR3-containing paired-end reads were obtained from each sample. The Mint cDNA synthesis kit, primed by a TRBC-specific oligonucleotide, was used to synthesize first-strand cDNA from all RNA. All cDNA was treated with uracil-DNA glycosylase and then went through a first 18-cycle PCR with the universal primers M1SS and BC2_uni_R. As for how the authors treated the data: Normalization of each sample was performed by random selection of 1 million high-quality reads, each carrying a distinct molecular identifier. Reads with shared molecular identifiers were discarded instead of being binned into consensus sequences. MiTCR, run with a Q25 quality threshold and the strictest error-elimination algorithm, handled CDR3 identification, clonotype clustering and error correction. Lower-bound total TCR beta diversity was estimated with a nonparametric unseen species model using Euler transformation. TCRdb redid the processing of the public reads, applying fastp at Q25 and MiXCR, and retained in-frame beta chains. Here each entry gathers all rows of one CDR3 protein and keeps the most common genes and DNA. These V and J calls derive from TCRdb rather than the authors' analysis. In all, the sample holds about 780,000 distinct CDR3 sequences, and around 24% of those were seen once. The top ten hold less than 3.5% of the sample.

The sample was also reused in another study, on T cells of mothers and their children. Reported in the second study: Donors were nine systemically healthy Caucasian individuals: three mothers and their six children. cDNA synthesis used all of the extracted RNA, with around 1.5 ug of RNA in each 15 ul reaction. Sample barcodes and 2-4 random nucleotides were added via the M1S primer in the second PCR. Over 9.5 million TCR beta CDR3 reads were obtained for each mother, and 2.5 million to 3.5 million reads were obtained for each child. Thymic selection similarly shapes TCR recombination output in related and unrelated pairs, with minor effect from inherited differences. Normalized repertoire overlap was always slightly but never significantly higher in related than unrelated mother-child pairs. With a sensitivity of approximately 100 clones per million clonotypes, no persistent microchimeric T cell clones were detected. To look for features that set related mother-child pairs apart from unrelated individuals, the researchers ran deep NGS to compare the TCR beta repertoires of mothers and children. On average, the children were about 10 +/- 4 years old, while the mothers were approximately 41 +/- 4 years old. Libraries were sequenced on Illumina HiSeq 2000 with 100+100 nt paired-end reads after adapter ligation with NEBNext reagents. To prevent cross-contamination, the mother and child libraries were prepared one month apart and sequenced in separate runs. For each donor, somewhere between about 450,000 and 2,000,000 distinct TCR beta clonotypes were identified. Naive TCR beta clonotypes were estimated from low-frequency clonotypes matched to each donor's FACS-determined naive share, without sorting.

This TCR derives from a boy younger than 18 in good health. Material: blood.

The CDR3 in this case is CAIGSEAYNEQFF. The nucleotides read TGTGCCATCGGGAGCGAGGCCTACAATGAGCAGTTCTTC. Recombination linked TRBV10-3 to TRBJ2-1, and possibly TRBD2, on 5 matching bases. The germline V gene supplies CDR1 ENHRY and CDR2 SYGVKD. The CDR3 holds 13 amino acids from the cysteine to the phenylalanine. Only the CDR3 DNA stays, 39 bases, in frame from base 1. V sheds 8 bases and J sheds 2 bases, leaving 10 bases between their ends.